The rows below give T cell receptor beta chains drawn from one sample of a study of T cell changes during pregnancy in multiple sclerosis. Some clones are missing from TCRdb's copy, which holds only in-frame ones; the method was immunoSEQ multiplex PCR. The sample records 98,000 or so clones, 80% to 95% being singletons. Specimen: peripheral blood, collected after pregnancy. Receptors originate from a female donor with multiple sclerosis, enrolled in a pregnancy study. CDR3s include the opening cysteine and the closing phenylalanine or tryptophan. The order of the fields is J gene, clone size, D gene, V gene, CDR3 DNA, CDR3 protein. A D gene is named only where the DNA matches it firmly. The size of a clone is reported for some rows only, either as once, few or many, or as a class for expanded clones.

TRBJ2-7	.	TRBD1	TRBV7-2	TGTGCCAGCAGCTTGATGGGTGGGACAGGCTCCTACGAGCAGTACTTC	CASSLMGGTGSYEQYF
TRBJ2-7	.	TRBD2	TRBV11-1	TGTGCCAGCAGCTATAGTAGCGGGAGCTCCTACGAGCAGTACTTC	CASSYSSGSSYEQYF
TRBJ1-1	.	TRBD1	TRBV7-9	TGTGCCAGCAGCACCTACGACAGGGGCGGGGGCACTGAAGCTTTCTTT	CASSTYDRGGGTEAFF
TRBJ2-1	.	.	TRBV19	TGTGCCAGTAGTATCGCTAGCGACTCCTACAATGAGCAGTTCTTC	CASSIASDSYNEQFF
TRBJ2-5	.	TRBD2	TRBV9	TGTGCCAGCAGCGTATCGGGGACTAGTGGTGAGACCCAGTACTTC	CASSVSGTSGETQYF
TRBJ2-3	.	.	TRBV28	TGTGCCAGCAGTCCGAGAAATGGAGATACGCAGTATTTT	CASSPRNGDTQYF
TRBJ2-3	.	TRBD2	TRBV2	TGTGCCAGCAGTGAAGGGACTAGCGGGAGGGCGGCCCAGTATTTT	CASSEGTSGRAAQYF
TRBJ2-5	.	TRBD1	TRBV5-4	TGTGCCAGCAGCTCGGACAGGCCAGCCCAAGAGACCCAGTACTTC	CASSSDRPAQETQYF
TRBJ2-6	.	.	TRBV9	TGTGCCAGCAGCGTAGACAGGACTGGGGCCAACGTCCTGACTTTC	CASSVDRTGANVLTF
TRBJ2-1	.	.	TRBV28	TGTGCCAGCAGTCCACCAGGACAGAACTACAATGAGCAGTTCTTC	CASSPPGQNYNEQFF
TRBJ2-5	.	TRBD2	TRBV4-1	TGCGCCAGCAGCCCGACTAGCGGGAGGGGCCTGGGGACCCAGTACTTC	CASSPTSGRGLGTQYF
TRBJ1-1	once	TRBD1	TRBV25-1	TGTGCCAGCAGTCCCCGGACAGGTTTTCTCGGGAACACTGAAGCTTTCTTT	CASSPRTGFLGNTEAFF
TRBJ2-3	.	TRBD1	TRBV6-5	TGTGCCAGCAGTTACGGGACAGCTAGCACAGATACGCAGTATTTT	CASSYGTASTDTQYF
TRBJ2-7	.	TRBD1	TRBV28	TGTGCCAGCAGTTTAGCCGGGACAGGGGCCTACGAGCAGTACTTC	CASSLAGTGAYEQYF
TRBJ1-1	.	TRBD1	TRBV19	TGTGCCAGTAGTTTCGGACAGGGGGGCACTGAAGCTTTCTTT	CASSFGQGGTEAFF
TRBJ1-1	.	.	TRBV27	TGTGCCAGCAGTACCCAGCCGGGGGGCACTGAAGCTTTCTTT	CASSTQPGGTEAFF
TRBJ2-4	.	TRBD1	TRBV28	TGTGCCAGCAGCTCGGGACAGGGATCCATTCAGTACTTC	CASSSGQGSIQYF
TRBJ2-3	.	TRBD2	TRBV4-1	TGCGCCAGCAGCCAACGCCTAGCGGGAGGGACAGATACGCAGTATTTT	CASSQRLAGGTDTQYF
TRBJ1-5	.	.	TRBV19	TGTGCCAGTAGTATGTCGCAGGGGAATCAGCCCCAGCATTTT	CASSMSQGNQPQHF
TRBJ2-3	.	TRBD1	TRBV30	TGTGCCTGGACGACAGGGGGAGTGGATACGCAGTATTTT	CAWTTGGVDTQYF
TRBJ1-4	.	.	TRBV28	TGTGCCAGCAGTCACGTCTGGACAGTCCCAAATGAAAAACTGTTTTTT	CASSHVWTVPNEKLFF
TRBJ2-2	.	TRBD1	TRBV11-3	TGTGCCAGCAGCGGGACAGGGGTTCAGTCCGGGGAGCTGTTTTTT	CASSGTGVQSGELFF
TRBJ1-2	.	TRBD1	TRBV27	TGTGCCAGCAGTCCGTCACAGGGGTACTATGGCTACACCTTC	CASSPSQGYYGYTF
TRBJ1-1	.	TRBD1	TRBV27	TGTGCCAGCAGGCCAGGGGGCGCGTCTGAAGCTTTCTTT	CASRPGGASEAFF
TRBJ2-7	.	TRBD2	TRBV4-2	TGTGCCAGCAGCCAGGCGGGAGTCCACGAGCAGTACTTC	CASSQAGVHEQYF
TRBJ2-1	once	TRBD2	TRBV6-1	TGTGCCAGCAGTGATGGACTAGCGGGGCACAATGAGCAGTTCTTC	CASSDGLAGHNEQFF
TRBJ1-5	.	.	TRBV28	TGTGCCAGCAGTTTTCGAGGGCCCGGCTACAATCAGCCCCAGCATTTT	CASSFRGPGYNQPQHF
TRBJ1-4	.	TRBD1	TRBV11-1	TGTGCCAGCAGCTTAGGGGACAGCGCAACTAATGAAAAACTGTTTTTT	CASSLGDSATNEKLFF
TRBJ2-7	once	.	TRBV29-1	TGCAGCGTTGGTGGGGCAGGATCCCGATACGAGCAGTACTTC	CSVGGAGSRYEQYF
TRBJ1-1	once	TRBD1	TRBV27	TGTGCCAGCAGTTCAGGGGGCGGGATGAACACTGAAGCTTTCTTT	CASSSGGGMNTEAFF
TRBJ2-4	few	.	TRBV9	TGTGCCAGCAGCGTCGGCGGTGACGCCAAAAACATTCAGTACTTC	CASSVGGDAKNIQYF
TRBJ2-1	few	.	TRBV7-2	TGTGCCAGCAGGGCCTCCAATGAGCAGTTCTTC	CASRASNEQFF
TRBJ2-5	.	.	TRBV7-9	TGTGCCAGCAGCGTGACAGCTGGAGAGACCCAGTACTTC	CASSVTAGETQYF
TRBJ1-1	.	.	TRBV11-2	TGTGCCAGCAGCTTAGAGAAAGGGGTGAGCACTGAAGCTTTCTTT	CASSLEKGVSTEAFF
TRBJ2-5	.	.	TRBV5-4	TGTGCCAGCAGCTTGGACAGGAAAGAGACCCAGTACTTC	CASSLDRKETQYF
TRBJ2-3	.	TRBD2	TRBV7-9	TGTGCCAGCAGCTTAGCTACAGTCGGGACTAGCCGTCGAGATACGCAGTATTTT	CASSLATVGTSRRDTQYF
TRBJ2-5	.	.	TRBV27	TGTGCCAGCAGTTTAGGGGGCGGATACGGGGAGACCCAGTACTTC	CASSLGGGYGETQYF
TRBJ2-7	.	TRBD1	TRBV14	TGTGCCAGCAGCCAAAGGACAGGGCTCTACGAGCAGTACTTC	CASSQRTGLYEQYF
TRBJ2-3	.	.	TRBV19	TGTGCCAGTAGGACCCTAGCGTCAGATACGCAGTATTTT	CASRTLASDTQYF
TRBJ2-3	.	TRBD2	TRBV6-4	TGTGCCAGCAGCATCTTAGCGGGAGGGCCTACAGATACGCAGTATTTT	CASSILAGGPTDTQYF
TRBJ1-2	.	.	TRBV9	TGTGCCAGCAGCGAGGGTGGGAAGGGGATACACTATGGCTACACCTTC	CASSEGGKGIHYGYTF
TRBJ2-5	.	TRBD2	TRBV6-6	TGTGCCAGCAGTTACTCGGCCCCCACTAGCGAGGAGACCCAGTACTTC	CASSYSAPTSEETQYF
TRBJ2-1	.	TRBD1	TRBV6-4	TGTGCCAGCAGTGCCGGGACAGGGTACAATGAGCAGTTCTTC	CASSAGTGYNEQFF
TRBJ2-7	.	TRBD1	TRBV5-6	TGTGCCAGCAGCTCCGGGACAGGGCCCTACGAGCAGTACTTC	CASSSGTGPYEQYF
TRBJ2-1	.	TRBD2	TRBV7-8	TGTGCCAGCAGCCCGCGGACTAGCGGGAGTCATGAGCAGTTCTTC	CASSPRTSGSHEQFF
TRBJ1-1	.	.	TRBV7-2	TGTGCCAGCAGCTTCCCCAGGGGTCGGGGGGAGGCTTTCTTT	CASSFPRGRGEAFF
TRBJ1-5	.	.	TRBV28	TGTGCCAGCAATCAGGGGTTCAATCAGCCCCAGCATTTT	CASNQGFNQPQHF
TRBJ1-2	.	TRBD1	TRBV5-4	TGTGCCAGCAGCTTCCCGACAGGGATCACCTTC	CASSFPTGITF